This TCR beta chain was observed in a study of CD8+ T cells in alopecia areata. The overall study: Treated patients were dosed with oral tofacitinib, taking 5 to 10 mg twice daily.

The CDR3 loop spans 16 amino acids. Trimming removed 0 bases from V and 1 base from J; junction bases left unmatched: 2. The germline CDR1 and CDR2 sequences are MGHRA and YSYEKL. Treatment specified: oral pan-JAK inhibitor, 5-10 mg twice daily. It was cDNA, reverse transcribed from extracted RNA, that served as the sequencing template. Using immunoSEQ multiplex PCR, the repertoire was profiled, and TCRdb retains in-frame clones only, with some absent. The data contain 150,000 to 250,000 clones, roughly 50% of them seen just once; the ten biggest clones take up more than 5.5%. J is TRBJ2-3 and V is TRBV4-1, with 9 bases fitting TRBD1. This clonotype was sampled from a human donor with alopecia areata. This specimen consisted of CD4+ T cells sorted from blood, obtained at week 24, from a patient treated with tofacitinib. The CDR3 nucleotides read TGCGCCAGCAGCCAAGAGGGACAGGGTGGCACAGATACGCAGTATTTT. This sequence encodes CASSQEGQGGTDTQYF.